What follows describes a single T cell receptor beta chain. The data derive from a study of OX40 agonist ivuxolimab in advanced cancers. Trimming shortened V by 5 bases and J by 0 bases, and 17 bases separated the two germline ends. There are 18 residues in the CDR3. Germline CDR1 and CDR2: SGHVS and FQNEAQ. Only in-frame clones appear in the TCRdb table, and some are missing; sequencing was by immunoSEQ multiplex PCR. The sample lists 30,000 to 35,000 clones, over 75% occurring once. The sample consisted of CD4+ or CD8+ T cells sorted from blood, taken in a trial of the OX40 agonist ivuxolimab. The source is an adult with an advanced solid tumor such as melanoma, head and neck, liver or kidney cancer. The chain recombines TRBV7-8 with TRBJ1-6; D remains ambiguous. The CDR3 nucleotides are TGTGCCAGCAGCCCAGCATGGGAGGGTAGCTCCTATAATTCACCCCTCCACTTT. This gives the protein CASSPAWEGSSYNSPLHF.